This T cell receptor (beta chain) was profiled in a study of T cell responses to AZD1222 COVID-19 vaccine. Study outcomes and limitations: Dominant CD4 TCR responses targeted spike regions 160-218 and 743-854.

Profiling relied on immunoSEQ multiplex PCR, and the TCRdb table lists in-frame clones only, not all of them. The table shows 200,000 or so clones, with 90% to 95% occurring only once. Details on this clone: What it binds is unknown.

V was pared by 8 bases and J by 3 bases, with 19 bases between. This CDR3 contains 15 residues. Germline V CDR1 and CDR2: LNHDA, SQIVND (reference sequence). This TCR came from an adult in good health. This chain links TRBV19 with TRBJ1-1; tentatively, D is TRBD1 (5 bases). Sequencing was performed on peripheral blood, taken on day 0 of AZD1222 vaccination. CDR3 region: CASHTGTRAHTEAFF. The CDR3 DNA is TGTGCCAGTCATACCGGGACTCGGGCGCACACTGAAGCTTTCTTT.